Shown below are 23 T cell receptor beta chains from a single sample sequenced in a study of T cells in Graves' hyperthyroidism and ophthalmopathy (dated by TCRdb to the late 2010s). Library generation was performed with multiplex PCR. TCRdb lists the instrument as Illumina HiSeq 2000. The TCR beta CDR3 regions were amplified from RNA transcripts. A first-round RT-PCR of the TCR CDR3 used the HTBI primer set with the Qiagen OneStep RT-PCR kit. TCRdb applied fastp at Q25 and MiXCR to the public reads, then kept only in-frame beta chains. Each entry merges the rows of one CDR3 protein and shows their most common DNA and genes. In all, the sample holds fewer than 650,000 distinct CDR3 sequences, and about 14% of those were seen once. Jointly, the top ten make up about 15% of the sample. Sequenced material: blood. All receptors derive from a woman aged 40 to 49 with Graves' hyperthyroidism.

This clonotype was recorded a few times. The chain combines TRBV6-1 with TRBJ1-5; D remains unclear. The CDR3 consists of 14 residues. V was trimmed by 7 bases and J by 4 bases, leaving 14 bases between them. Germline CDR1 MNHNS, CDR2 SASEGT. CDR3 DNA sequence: TGTGCCAGCACATTGTGGGAGGCAAATCAGCCCCAGCATTTT. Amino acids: CASTLWEANQPQHF.

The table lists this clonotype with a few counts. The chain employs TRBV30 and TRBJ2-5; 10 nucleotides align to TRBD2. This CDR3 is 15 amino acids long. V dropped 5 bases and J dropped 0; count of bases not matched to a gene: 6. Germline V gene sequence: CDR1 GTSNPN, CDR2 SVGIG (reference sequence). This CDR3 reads CAWARLAGNQETQYF. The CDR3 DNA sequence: TGTGCCTGGGCCAGACTAGCGGGTAACCAAGAGACCCAGTACTTC. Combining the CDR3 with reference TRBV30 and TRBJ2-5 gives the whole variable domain SQTIHQWPATLVQPVGSPLSLECTVEGTSNPNLYWYRQAAGRGLQLLFYSVGIGQISSEVPQNLSASRPQDRQFILSSKKLLLSDSGFYLCAWARLAGNQETQYFGPGTRLLVL.

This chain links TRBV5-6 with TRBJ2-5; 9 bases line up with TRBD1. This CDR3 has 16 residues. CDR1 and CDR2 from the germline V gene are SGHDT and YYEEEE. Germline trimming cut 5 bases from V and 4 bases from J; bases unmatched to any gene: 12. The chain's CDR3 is CASSIRGTGIIETQYF. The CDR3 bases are TGTGCCAGCAGTATCAGAGGGACAGGGATTATAGAGACCCAGTACTTC. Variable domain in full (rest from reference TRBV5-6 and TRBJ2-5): DAGVTQSPTHLIKTRGQQVTLRCSPKSGHDTVSWYQQALGQGPQFIFQYYEEEERQRGNFPDRFSGHQFPNYSSELNVNALLLGDSALYLCASSIRGTGIIETQYFGPGTRLLVL.

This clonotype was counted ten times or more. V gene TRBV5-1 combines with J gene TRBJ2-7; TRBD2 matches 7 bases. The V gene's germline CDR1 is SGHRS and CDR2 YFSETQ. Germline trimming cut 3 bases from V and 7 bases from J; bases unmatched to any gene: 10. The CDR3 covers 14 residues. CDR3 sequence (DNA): TGCGCCAGCAGCTCCGGGACTAACTCCTGGGAGCAGTACTTC. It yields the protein CASSSGTNSWEQYF. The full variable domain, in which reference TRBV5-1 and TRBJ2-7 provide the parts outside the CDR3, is KAGVTQTPRYLIKTRGQQVTLSCSPISGHRSVSWYQQTPGQGLQFLFEYFSETQRNKGNFPGRFSGRQFSNSRSEMNVSTLELGDSALYLCASSSGTNSWEQYFGPGTRLTVT.

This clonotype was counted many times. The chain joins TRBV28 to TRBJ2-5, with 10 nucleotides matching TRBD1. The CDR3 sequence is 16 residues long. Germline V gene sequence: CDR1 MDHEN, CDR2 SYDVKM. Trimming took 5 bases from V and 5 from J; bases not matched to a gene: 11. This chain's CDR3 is CASSPFPRTGGETQYF. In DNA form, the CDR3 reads TGTGCCAGCAGTCCGTTCCCTCGGACAGGGGGGGAGACCCAGTACTTC.

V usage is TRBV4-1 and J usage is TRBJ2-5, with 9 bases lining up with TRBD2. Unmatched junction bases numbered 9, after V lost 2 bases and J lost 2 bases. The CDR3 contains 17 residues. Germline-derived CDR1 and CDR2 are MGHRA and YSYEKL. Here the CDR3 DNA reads TGCGCCAGCAGCCAACGTTCTAGCGGGATGGGTCAAGAGACCCAGTACTTC. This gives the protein CASSQRSSGMGQETQYF.

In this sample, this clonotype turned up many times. CDR3 in amino acids: CATSVGTGIYNEQFF. CDR3 coding DNA: TGTGCCACCAGTGTAGGGACAGGGATCTACAATGAGCAGTTCTTC. The chain recombines TRBV24-1 with TRBJ2-1; TRBD1 matches at 9 bases. CDR1 and CDR2 from the germline V gene are KGHDR and SFDVKD. V dropped 5 bases and J dropped 3; count of bases not matched to a gene: 4. The CDR3 runs to 15 residues.

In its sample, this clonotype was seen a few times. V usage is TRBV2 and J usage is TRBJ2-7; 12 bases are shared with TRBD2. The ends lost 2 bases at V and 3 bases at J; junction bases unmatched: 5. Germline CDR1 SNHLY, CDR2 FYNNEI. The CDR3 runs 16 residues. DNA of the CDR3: TGTGCCAGCAGTGAAATCCTAGCGGGAGGGTTCTACGAGCAGTACTTC. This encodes CASSEILAGGFYEQYF.

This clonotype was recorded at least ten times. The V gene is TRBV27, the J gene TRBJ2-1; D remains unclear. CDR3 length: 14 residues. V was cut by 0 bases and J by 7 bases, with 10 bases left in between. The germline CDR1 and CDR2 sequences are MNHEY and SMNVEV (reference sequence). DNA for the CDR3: TGTGCCAGCAGTTTATCTACTTTGAGGAATGAGCAGTTCTTC. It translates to CASSLSTLRNEQFF.

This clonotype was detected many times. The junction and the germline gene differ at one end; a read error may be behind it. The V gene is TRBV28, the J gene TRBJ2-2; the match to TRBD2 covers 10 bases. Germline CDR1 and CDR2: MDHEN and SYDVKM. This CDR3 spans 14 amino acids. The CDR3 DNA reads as TGTGCCAGCAGTTTGGGACTAGCGACCGGGGAACTGTTTTTT. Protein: CASSLGLATGELFF. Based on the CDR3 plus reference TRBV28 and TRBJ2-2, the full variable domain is DVKVTQSSRYLVKRTGEKVFLECVQDMDHENMFWYRQDPGLGLRLIYFSYDVKMKEKGDIPEGYSVSREKKERFSLILESASTNQTSMYLCASSLGLATGELFFGEGSRLTVL.

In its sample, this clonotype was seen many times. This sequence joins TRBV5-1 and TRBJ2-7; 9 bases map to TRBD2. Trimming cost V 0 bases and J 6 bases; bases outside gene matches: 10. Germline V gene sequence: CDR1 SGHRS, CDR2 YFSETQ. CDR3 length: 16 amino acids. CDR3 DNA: TGCGCCAGCAGCTTGGGGGCTAGCGGGGCCTTTGGCGAGCAGTACTTC. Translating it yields CASSLGASGAFGEQYF.

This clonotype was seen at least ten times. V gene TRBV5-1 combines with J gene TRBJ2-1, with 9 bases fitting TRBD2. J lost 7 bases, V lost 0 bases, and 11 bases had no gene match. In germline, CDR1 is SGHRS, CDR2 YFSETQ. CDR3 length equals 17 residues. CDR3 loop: CASSLGAPSGMGNEQFF. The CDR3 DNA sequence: TGCGCCAGCAGCTTGGGGGCCCCTAGCGGGATGGGAAATGAGCAGTTCTTC.

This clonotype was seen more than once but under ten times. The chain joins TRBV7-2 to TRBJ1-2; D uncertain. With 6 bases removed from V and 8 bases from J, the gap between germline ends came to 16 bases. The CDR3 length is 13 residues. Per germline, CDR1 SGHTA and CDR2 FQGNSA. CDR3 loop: CASRPNSLGGYTF. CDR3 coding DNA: TGTGCCAGCAGACCCAACAGTCTGGGGGGCTACACCTTC.

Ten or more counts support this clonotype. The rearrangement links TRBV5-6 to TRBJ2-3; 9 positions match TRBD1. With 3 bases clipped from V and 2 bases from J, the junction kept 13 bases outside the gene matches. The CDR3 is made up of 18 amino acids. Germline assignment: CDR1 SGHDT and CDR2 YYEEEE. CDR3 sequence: CASSSPGTGLTNTDTQYF. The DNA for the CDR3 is TGTGCCAGCAGCTCTCCCGGGACAGGGTTAACCAACACAGATACGCAGTATTTT.

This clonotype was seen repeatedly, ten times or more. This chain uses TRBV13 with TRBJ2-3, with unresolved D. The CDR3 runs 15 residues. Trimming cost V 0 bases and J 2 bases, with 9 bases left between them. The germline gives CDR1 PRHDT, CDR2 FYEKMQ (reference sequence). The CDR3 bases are TGTGCCAGCAGCTTAGGAAGGCAGTTCACAGATACGCAGTATTTT. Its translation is CASSLGRQFTDTQYF.

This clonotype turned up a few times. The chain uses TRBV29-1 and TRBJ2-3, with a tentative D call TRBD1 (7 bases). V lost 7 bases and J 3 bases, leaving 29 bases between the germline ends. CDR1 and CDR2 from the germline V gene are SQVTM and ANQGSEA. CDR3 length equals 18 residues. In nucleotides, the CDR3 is TGCAGCGCAACTAAGCCAGGGGGTAGGTGGGGAGGTACAGATACGCAGTATTTT. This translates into CSATKPGGRWGGTDTQYF.

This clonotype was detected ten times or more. The CDR3 coding sequence is TGTGCCAGCAGTTTTGGACAGGGGAAGGGACGGATGGGTTCACCCCTCCACTTT. Translated, it gives CASSFGQGKGRMGSPLHF. The chain joins TRBV27 to TRBJ1-6; TRBD1 matches at 9 bases. Trimming cost V 3 bases and J 9 bases; bases outside gene matches: 15. Germline CDR1 reads MNHEY; CDR2 reads SMNVEV (reference sequence). The CDR3 has 18 residues.

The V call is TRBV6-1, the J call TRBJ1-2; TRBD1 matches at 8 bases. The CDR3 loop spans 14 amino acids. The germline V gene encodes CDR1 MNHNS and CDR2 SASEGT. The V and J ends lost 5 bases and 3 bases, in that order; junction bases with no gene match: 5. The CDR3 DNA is TGTGCCAGCAGTAGCCAGGGGGCCCACTATGGCTACACCTTC. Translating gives CASSSQGAHYGYTF.

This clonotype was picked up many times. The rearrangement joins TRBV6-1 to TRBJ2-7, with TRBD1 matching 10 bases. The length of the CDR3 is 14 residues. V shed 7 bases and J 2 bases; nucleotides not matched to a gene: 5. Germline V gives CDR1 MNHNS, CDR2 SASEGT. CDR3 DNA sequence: TGTGCCAGCAAAAGACAGGGGGCTCCCTACGAGCAGTACTTC. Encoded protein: CASKRQGAPYEQYF.

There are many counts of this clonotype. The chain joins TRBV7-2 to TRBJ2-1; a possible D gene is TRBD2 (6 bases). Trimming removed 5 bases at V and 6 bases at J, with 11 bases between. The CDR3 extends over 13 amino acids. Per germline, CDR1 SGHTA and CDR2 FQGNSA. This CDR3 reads CASSPGLINEQFF. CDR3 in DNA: TGTGCCAGCAGCCCGGGACTTATCAATGAGCAGTTCTTC. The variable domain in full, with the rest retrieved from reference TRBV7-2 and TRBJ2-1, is GAGVSQSPSNKVTEKGKDVELRCDPISGHTALYWYRQSLGQGLEFLIYFQGNSAPDKSGLPSDRFSAERTGGSVSTLTIQRTQQEDSAVYLCASSPGLINEQFFGPGTRLTVL.

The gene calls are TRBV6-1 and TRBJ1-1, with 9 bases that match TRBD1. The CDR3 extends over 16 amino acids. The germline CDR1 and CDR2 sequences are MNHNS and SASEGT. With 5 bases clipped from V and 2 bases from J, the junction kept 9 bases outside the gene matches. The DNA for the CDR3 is TGTGCCAGCAGTCCACATCAGGGACAGGGCAACACTGAAGCTTTCTTT. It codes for CASSPHQGQGNTEAFF.

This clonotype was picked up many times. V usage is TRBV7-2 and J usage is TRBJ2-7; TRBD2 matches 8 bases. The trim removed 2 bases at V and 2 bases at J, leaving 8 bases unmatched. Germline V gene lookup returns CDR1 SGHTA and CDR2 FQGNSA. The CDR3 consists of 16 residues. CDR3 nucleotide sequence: TGTGCCAGCAGCTTACGGGGGGGGGACTCCGCCTACGAGCAGTACTTC. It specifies CASSLRGGDSAYEQYF.

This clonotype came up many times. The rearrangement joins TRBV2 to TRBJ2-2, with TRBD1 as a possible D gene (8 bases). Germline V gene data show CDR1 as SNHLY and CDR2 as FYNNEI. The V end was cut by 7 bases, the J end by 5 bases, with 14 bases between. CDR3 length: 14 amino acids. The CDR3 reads CASIGQGGTGELFF. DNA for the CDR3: TGTGCCAGCATAGGACAGGGAGGGACCGGGGAGCTGTTTTTT.